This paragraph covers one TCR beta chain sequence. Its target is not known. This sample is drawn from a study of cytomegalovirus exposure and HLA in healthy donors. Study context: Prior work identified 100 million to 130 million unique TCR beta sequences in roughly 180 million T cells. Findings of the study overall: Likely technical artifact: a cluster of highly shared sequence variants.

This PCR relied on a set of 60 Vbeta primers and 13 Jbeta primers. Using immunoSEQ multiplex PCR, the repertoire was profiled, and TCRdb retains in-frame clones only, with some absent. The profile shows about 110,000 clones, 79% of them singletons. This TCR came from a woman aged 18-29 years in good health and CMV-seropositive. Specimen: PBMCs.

The CDR3 bases are TGTGCCAGCAGCCCTCTCCGCGGACAAGGAAGAAGCAATCAGCCCCAGCATTTT. Translated, it gives CASSPLRGQGRSNQPQHF. The rearrangement uses TRBV7-6 and TRBJ1-5, with D perhaps matching TRBD1 (5 bases). CDR3 length: 18 residues. The ends were cut back, 5 bases at V and 1 base at J, with 21 bases in the middle. Per germline, CDR1 SGHVS and CDR2 FNYEAQ.